A single sample is the source of the 18 T cell receptor beta chains below, sequenced in a study of T cell responses to AZD1222 COVID-19 vaccine. Here immunoSEQ multiplex PCR was the method, and the copy in TCRdb shows in-frame clones only, minus some. The sample records about 97,000 clones, around nine tenths being singletons. Source: peripheral blood, taken on day 0 of AZD1222 vaccination. These receptors were obtained from an adult in good health.

The chain carries TRBV6-5 and TRBJ1-1; D unresolved. CDR1 is MNHEY and CDR2 is SVGAGI in the germline V gene. CDR3 length: 13 amino acids. V was clipped by 6 bases and J by 6 bases, with 14 bases between them. The CDR3 nucleotides are TGTGCCAGCAGCCTTGACCCTGGGGCTGAAGCTTTCTTT. Its translation is CASSLDPGAEAFF.

This chain uses TRBV3-1 (or the pseudogene TRBV3-2) with TRBJ1-1; the D gene is possibly TRBD1 (6 bases). The CDR3 spans 15 residues. CDR1 and CDR2 (germline): LGHDT, YNNKEL (reference sequence). Trimming removed 7 bases from V and 1 base from J, with 16 bases in between. CDR3 amino acids: CASTSKGGRNTEAFF. Here the CDR3 DNA reads TGTGCCAGCACCTCAAAAGGGGGAAGGAACACTGAAGCTTTCTTT.

CDR3 region: CASSLTLAGGQNTQYF. CDR3 in DNA: TGTGCCAGCAGCTTAACACTAGCGGGGGGGCAAAATACGCAGTATTTT. The chain is built from TRBV11-2 and TRBJ2-3; 13 bases match TRBD2. V trimming: 2 bases; J trimming: 7 bases; junction bases outside the gene matches: 6. Germline V gene sequence: CDR1 SGHAT, CDR2 FQNNGV. The CDR3 is 16 amino acids.

This clone was seen a single time. Written as DNA, the CDR3 is TGTGCCAGTAGTATGACAGCGGGAGGGGAGACCCAGTACTTC. The encoded protein is CASSMTAGGETQYF. This rearrangement joins TRBV19 to TRBJ2-5; TRBD2 agrees at 10 bases. V lost 3 bases to trimming and J lost 5 bases; unmatched junction nucleotides: 3. This CDR3 is built from 14 residues. Germline V gives CDR1 LNHDA, CDR2 SQIVND (reference sequence).

A word on this clone: The same CDR3 also results from other DNA sequences found in this sample. This chain connects TRBV11-2 to TRBJ2-5, with TRBD2 as a possible D gene (5 bases). Trimming pared 0 bases from V and 7 bases from J, leaving 6 bases between. Looked up from germline, CDR1 is SGHAT and CDR2 is FQNNGV. This CDR3 is 12 amino acids long. The chain's CDR3 is CASSLDRGTQYF. CDR3 nucleotides: TGTGCCAGCAGCTTAGACCGGGGGACCCAGTACTTC.

The chain carries TRBV30 and TRBJ1-1; tentatively, D is TRBD1 (5 bases). Germline loops: CDR1 GTSNPN, CDR2 SVGIG (reference sequence). CDR3 length: 15 amino acids. The ends were cut back, 7 bases at V and 3 bases at J, with 21 bases in the middle. This CDR3 is CASDRGGAGHTEAFF. The DNA of the CDR3 is TGTGCCTCCGACCGGGGTGGGGCAGGGCACACTGAAGCTTTCTTT.

The rearrangement joins TRBV18 to TRBJ1-2, with unresolved D. The germline V and J ends were trimmed by 6 bases and 0 bases, with 11 bases remaining between them. Germline V gene sequence: CDR1 KGHSH, CDR2 LQKENI. The CDR3 has 14 amino acids. The CDR3 DNA sequence: TGTGCCAGCTCCCCCGGGCCATCTAACTATGGCTACACCTTC. Translating gives CASSPGPSNYGYTF.

The V gene is TRBV5-1, the J gene TRBJ2-1, with TRBD2 matching over 12 bases. This CDR3 is built from 17 residues. Looked up from germline, CDR1 is SGHRS and CDR2 is YFSETQ. J lost 6 bases, V lost 4 bases, and 11 bases had no gene match. CDR3 coding DNA: TGCGCCAGCAGCGTTCCTAACTCTAGCGGGGGGGCCAATGAGCAGTTCTTC. It specifies CASSVPNSSGGANEQFF.

This rearrangement joins TRBV11-3 to TRBJ2-3; 7 nucleotides agree with TRBD2. CDR1 and CDR2 (germline): SGHNT, YENEEA. CDR3 length equals 12 residues. Trimming removed 4 bases from V and 7 bases from J; junction bases left unmatched: 2. This CDR3 reads CASSWRGNTQYF. The DNA of the CDR3 is TGTGCCAGCAGCTGGCGGGGGAATACGCAGTATTTT.

This chain uses TRBV3-1 (or the pseudogene TRBV3-2) with TRBJ2-7, with D possibly being TRBD1 (5 bases). The CDR3 is made up of 19 amino acids. Per the germline V gene, CDR1 is LGHDT and CDR2 is YNNKEL (reference sequence). The V and J ends lost 0 bases and 5 bases respectively, with 26 bases between them. The CDR3: CASSQDLGWSGHYNHEQYF. CDR3 nucleotides: TGTGCCAGCAGCCAAGATTTAGGGTGGTCAGGACATTATAACCACGAGCAGTACTTC.

This chain links TRBV7-9 with TRBJ2-7; the match to TRBD2 covers 7 bases. CDR1 is SEHNR and CDR2 is FQNEAQ in the germline V gene (reference sequence). The CDR3 is 15 amino acids. Trimming removed 4 bases from V and 0 bases from J; junction bases left unmatched: 6. In DNA form, the CDR3 reads TGTGCCAGCAGCTCAAAATCGGGGGGCTCCTACGAGCAGTACTTC. Translating it yields CASSSKSGGSYEQYF.

The V and J genes are TRBV28 and TRBJ2-7; D not resolved. V lost 6 bases, J lost 4 bases, and 19 bases lay in between. The germline V gene encodes CDR1 MDHEN and CDR2 SYDVKM. The CDR3 is 15 residues long. CDR3 sequence: CASSGVRHKPYEQYF. The CDR3, as DNA: TGTGCCAGCAGCGGTGTCAGGCACAAACCTTACGAGCAGTACTTC.

This clone was counted only a few times. The V gene is TRBV2, the J gene TRBJ2-1; D not resolved. Germline V CDR1 and CDR2: SNHLY, FYNNEI. The V end lost 2 bases, the J end lost 4 bases, and 12 bases lay between the germline ends. This CDR3 region has 15 residues. As DNA, the CDR3 is TGTGCCAGCAGTGAACCGGGCAGCATTTACAATGAGCAGTTCTTC. Translation: CASSEPGSIYNEQFF. The variable domain in full, with the rest retrieved from reference TRBV2 and TRBJ2-1, is EPEVTQTPSHQVTQMGQEVILRCVPISNHLYFYWYRQILGQKVEFLVSFYNNEISEKSEIFDDQFSVERPDGSNFTLKIRSTKLEDSAMYFCASSEPGSIYNEQFFGPGTRLTVL.

This clone appeared a few times. V is TRBV15 and J is TRBJ1-2; D may be TRBD1 (5 bases). The CDR3 runs to 13 residues. Trimming stripped 0 bases from V and 4 bases from J, with 6 bases between. Germline V gives CDR1 LNHNV, CDR2 YYDKDF (reference sequence). CDR3 amino acids: CATSREGAYGYTF. The CDR3 DNA is TGTGCCACCAGCAGAGAAGGGGCCTATGGCTACACCTTC.

The rearrangement links TRBV5-1 to TRBJ2-5; no definite D call. Germline CDR1 and CDR2: SGHRS and YFSETQ. CDR3 length equals 14 residues. V was pared by 0 bases and J by 0 bases, with 6 bases between. The CDR3 bases are TGCGCCAGCAGCTTGGTGATGGACCAAGAGACCCAGTACTTC. It specifies CASSLVMDQETQYF.

The V and J genes are TRBV15 and TRBJ2-5; the D gene is possibly TRBD2 (6 bases). Trimming shortened V by 4 bases and J by 9 bases, and 9 bases separated the two germline ends. The CDR3 is 11 amino acids. The germline CDR1 and CDR2 sequences are LNHNV and YYDKDF (reference sequence). For the CDR3, the DNA is TGTGCCACCAGCAATTGGGGGGCCCAGTACTTC. Its protein is CATSNWGAQYF.

The CDR3 nucleotides are TGTGCCAGCAGTGAAGTGGGTGGGCCCGGGCCCTACGAGCAGTACTTC. Translated: CASSEVGGPGPYEQYF. The chain joins TRBV25-1 to TRBJ2-7, with D uncertain. In germline, CDR1 is MGHDK, CDR2 SYGVNS. V lost 2 bases and J 2 bases, leaving 16 bases between the germline ends. The CDR3 contains 16 residues.

The rearrangement uses TRBV4-3 and TRBJ2-3; 7 nucleotides agree with TRBD1. The ends lost 2 bases at V and 4 bases at J; junction bases unmatched: 6. Germline V gene sequence: CDR1 LGHNA, CDR2 YSLEER. The CDR3 contains 15 residues. The CDR3 bases are TGCGCCAGCAGCCAAAGCGACAGGGCCCCAGATACGCAGTATTTT. Residues: CASSQSDRAPDTQYF.